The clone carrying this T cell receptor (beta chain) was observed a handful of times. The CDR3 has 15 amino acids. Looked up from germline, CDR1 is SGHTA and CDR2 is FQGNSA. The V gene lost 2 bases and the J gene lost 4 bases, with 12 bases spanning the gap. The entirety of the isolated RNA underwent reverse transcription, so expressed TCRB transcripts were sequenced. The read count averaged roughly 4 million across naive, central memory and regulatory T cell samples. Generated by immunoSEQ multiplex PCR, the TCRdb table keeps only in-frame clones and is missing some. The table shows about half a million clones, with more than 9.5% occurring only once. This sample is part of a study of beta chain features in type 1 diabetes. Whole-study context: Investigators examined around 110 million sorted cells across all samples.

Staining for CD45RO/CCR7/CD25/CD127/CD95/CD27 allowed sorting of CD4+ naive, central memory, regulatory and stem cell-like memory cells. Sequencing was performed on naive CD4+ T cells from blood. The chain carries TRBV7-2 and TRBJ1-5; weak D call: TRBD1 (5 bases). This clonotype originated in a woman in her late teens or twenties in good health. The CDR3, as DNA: TGTGCCAGCAGCTTATCCGGGGCAACTAATCAGCCCCAGCATTTT. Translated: CASSLSGATNQPQHF.